The clone carrying this TCR beta chain was recorded at least ten times. Sample time point: after trial treatment. Specified treatment: LDRT plus nivolumab, ipilimumab, low-dose cyclophosphamide and aspirin (RACIN trial). In the RACIN dose-escalation trial, donors got nivolumab plus ipilimumab with aspirin, cyclophosphamide and radiotherapy. Eligibility required advanced solid tumors lacking tumor-infiltrating lymphocytes. The entry originates in a study of low-dose radiotherapy and immunotherapy resistance in tumors. Both TCRalpha and TCRbeta chains were reverse transcribed with V-gene-specific primers. TCR amplification involved about 19 PCR cycles with a constant-region primer and V-primer adapter. TCRdb redid the calling of the reads with MiXCR, one entry per CDR3 protein. The sample holds under 75,000 distinct CDR3 sequences, about 23% seen once. Germline V gene lookup returns CDR1 SGHTA and CDR2 FQGNSA. This CDR3 region has 17 residues. V gave up 2 bases and J gave up 3 bases; unmatched junction bases: 12.

The specimen comprised PBMCs, sampled after low-dose radiotherapy plus immunotherapy. The chain joins TRBV7-2 to TRBJ2-5; 7 bases agree with TRBD2. This receptor was obtained from a male donor with prostate cancer. CDR3 protein: CASSLLNGRLGKETQYF. As DNA, the CDR3 is TGTGCCAGCAGCTTATTGAACGGGAGGCTGGGGAAAGAGACCCAGTACTTC.